Each of the 23 T cell receptor beta chains below was sequenced from the same sample in a study of CD8+CD57+ T cells in acquired aplastic anemia (dated by TCRdb to the late 2010s). Expansion of CD8+CD57+ cells had been shown by flow cytometry in the patients chosen for sequencing. Sequencing relied on an Illumina HiSeq 2000. TCR beta VDJ combination and CDR3 sequence profiling used genomic DNA as the template. The raw public reads went through TCRdb reprocessing: fastp at Q25, MiXCR clone calling, in-frame beta chains kept. CDR3 protein duplicates are merged, each entry listing the most common genes and DNA. The sample table lists 150,000 to 170,000 distinct CDR3 sequences, 52% of them with a count of one. The ten most abundant clones make up around 12% of the sample. Specimen: sorted CD4+, CD8+, or CD8+CD57+ T cells (not recorded which) from PBMCs. The receptors shown here come from a human donor with aplastic anemia.

This clonotype was seen repeatedly, ten times or more. The rearrangement joins TRBV2 to TRBJ2-1; 7 positions agree with TRBD1. CDR3 length: 17 residues. Unmatched junction bases numbered 13, after V lost 8 bases and J lost 0 bases. The germline CDR1 and CDR2 sequences are SNHLY and FYNNEI. The CDR3 DNA reads as TGTGCCAGCGGGTTCTCGCCGGGACAGAGCTCCTACAATGAGCAGTTCTTC. It yields the protein CASGFSPGQSSYNEQFF.

This chain uses TRBV10-2 with TRBJ1-2; possible D gene TRBD1, 5 bases. The V gene lost 8 bases and the J gene lost 4 bases, with 14 bases spanning the gap. Per the germline V gene, CDR1 is WSHSY and CDR2 is SAAADI. The CDR3 sequence is 13 residues long. The CDR3 spells CASESGSGYGYTF. CDR3 coding DNA: TGCGCCAGCGAGTCAGGGTCTGGCTATGGCTACACCTTC.

The genes are TRBV4-1 and TRBJ2-3, with 7 positions matching TRBD2. Germline V gene sequence: CDR1 MGHRA, CDR2 YSYEKL. Trimming cost V 3 bases and J 14 bases; bases outside gene matches: 11. This CDR3 is 13 amino acids long. CDR3 in amino acids: CASSHPRTSSTYF. For the CDR3, the DNA is TGCGCCAGCAGCCACCCAAGGACTAGTAGCACGTATTTT.

The chain carries TRBV10-3 and TRBJ1-2, with a weak D call TRBD1 (6 bases). The CDR3 contains 14 residues. The germline CDR1 and CDR2 sequences are ENHRY and SYGVKD. V was clipped by 2 bases and J by 5 bases, with 12 bases between them. DNA of the CDR3: TGTGCCATCAGTGAGCAGACAGGCGCATATGGCTACACCTTC. Its protein is CAISEQTGAYGYTF.

This clonotype occurred many times. This sequence joins TRBV2 and TRBJ2-2, with TRBD2 identical over 8 bases. This CDR3 spans 16 amino acids. The trim removed 0 bases at V and 5 bases at J, leaving 5 bases unmatched. Per the germline V gene, CDR1 is SNHLY and CDR2 is FYNNEI. The CDR3 sequence: CASSEAGGRRTGELFF. DNA for the CDR3: TGTGCCAGCAGTGAAGCGGGCGGGAGGAGGACCGGGGAGCTGTTTTTT.

The chain combines TRBV20-1 with TRBJ1-2; 8 bases line up with TRBD1. This CDR3 spans 14 amino acids. CDR1 and CDR2 from the germline V gene are DFQATT and SNEGSKA (reference sequence). The V and J ends lost 5 bases and 5 bases, in that order; junction bases with no gene match: 10. For the CDR3, the DNA is TGCAGTGCTTCGCGGGCAGGGGGCGGGTATGGCTACACCTTC. Translated: CSASRAGGGYGYTF.

This clonotype was seen a single time. This chain uses TRBV7-8 with TRBJ2-7; no clear D gene. The length of the CDR3 is 15 residues. Between the trimmed V and J ends, which lost 6 bases and 3 bases, there was a span of 18 bases. In germline, CDR1 is SGHVS, CDR2 FQNEAQ. The CDR3 region has the DNA TGTGCCAGCAGTTCCGGACCAGACCTCTACTACGAGCAGTACTTC. It specifies CASSSGPDLYYEQYF.

In this sample, this clonotype turned up many times. The chain combines TRBV2 with TRBJ1-2; no firm D call. This CDR3 contains 12 residues. Trimming removed 6 bases from V and 3 bases from J, with 8 bases in between. Germline lookup yields CDR1 SNHLY and CDR2 FYNNEI. The CDR3 loop reads CASSGRDYGYTF. The CDR3 nucleotides are TGTGCCAGCAGCGGAAGGGACTATGGCTACACCTTC.

This clonotype was observed at least ten times. This sequence joins TRBV9 and TRBJ2-1; 9 nucleotides line up with TRBD2. The CDR3 is 14 amino acids. The germline CDR1 and CDR2 sequences are SGDLS and YYNGEE. The trim removed 4 bases at V and 6 bases at J, leaving 5 bases unmatched. CDR3 region: CASSTSGGSNEQFF. DNA for the CDR3: TGTGCCAGCAGCACAAGCGGGGGGTCCAATGAGCAGTTCTTC.

The chain links TRBV13 to TRBJ2-7; 9 bases line up with TRBD2. V shed 5 bases, J shed 3 bases, and the junction held 8 bases outside the gene matches. Germline-derived CDR1 and CDR2 are PRHDT and FYEKMQ (reference sequence). The CDR3 extends over 15 amino acids. CDR3 sequence (DNA): TGTGCCAGCAGCCGTAGCGGGGGACTAAACTACGAGCAGTACTTC. Its protein product is CASSRSGGLNYEQYF.

This chain uses TRBV12-3 or TRBV12-4 with TRBJ2-5; 9 bases are shared with TRBD2. Unmatched junction bases numbered 18, after V lost 5 bases and J lost 5 bases. CDR3 length: 18 amino acids. DNA for the CDR3: TGTGCCAGCAGTAGCCGGGCTAGCGGGGAGCGCCCTCGTGAGACCCAGTACTTC. This translates into CASSSRASGERPRETQYF.

This clonotype came up many times. The rearrangement uses TRBV7-6 and TRBJ1-4, with 11 bases matching TRBD1. Germline-derived CDR1 and CDR2 are SGHVS and FNYEAQ. Germline trimming cut 5 bases from V and 6 bases from J; bases unmatched to any gene: 5. The CDR3 runs 15 residues. CDR3 amino acids: CASSPRDRGDEKLFF. CDR3 sequence (DNA): TGTGCCAGCAGCCCCCGGGACAGGGGGGATGAAAAACTGTTTTTT.

The rearrangement uses TRBV20-1 and TRBJ1-2; 9 nucleotides line up with TRBD1. The CDR3 has 16 residues. Unmatched junction bases numbered 14, after V lost 4 bases and J lost 5 bases. From germline, CDR1 is DFQATT and CDR2 SNEGSKA (reference sequence). The CDR3 is CSATPPGQGNLYGYTF. In nucleotides, the CDR3 is TGCAGTGCTACCCCCCCGGGACAGGGAAACTTATATGGCTACACCTTC.

The table lists this clonotype with a count of one. The J gene is TRBJ1-4, the V gene TRBV15; D is uncertain. The germline gives CDR1 LNHNV, CDR2 YYDKDF (reference sequence). The CDR3 extends over 13 amino acids. V was pared by 4 bases and J by 10 bases, with 13 bases between. Written as DNA, the CDR3 is TGTGCCACCAGCACCAGCTTGGCCGGAAAACTGTTTTTT. Translation: CATSTSLAGKLFF.

In its sample, this clonotype was seen many times. This chain's CDR3 is CSAIEEWGYGYTF. The CDR3 coding sequence is TGCAGTGCTATTGAGGAATGGGGGTATGGCTACACCTTC. The rearrangement uses TRBV20-1 and TRBJ1-2; the D gene is possibly TRBD1 (5 bases). The V gene lost 4 bases and the J gene lost 5 bases, with 14 bases spanning the gap. The CDR3 totals 13 residues. Germline V gene sequence: CDR1 DFQATT, CDR2 SNEGSKA (reference sequence).

The V gene is TRBV24-1, the J gene TRBJ1-3; TRBD1 aligns across 7 bases. Trimming at V came to 0 bases and at J to 4 bases, leaving 5 bases not matched to a gene. CDR3 size: 16 residues. CDR1 and CDR2 from the germline V gene are KGHDR and SFDVKD. The CDR3 nucleotides are TGTGCCACCAGTGATTTGAGGGGGCGAGGAGGAAACACCATATATTTT. As protein: CATSDLRGRGGNTIYF.

The genes are TRBV6-1 and TRBJ2-1, with 11 bases matching TRBD2. CDR1 is MNHNS, CDR2 SASEGT, per germline. Unmatched junction bases numbered 7, after V lost 2 bases and J lost 7 bases. There are 16 residues in the CDR3. The DNA for the CDR3 is TGTGCCAGCAGTGAAACGCTAGCGGGGGGTAAAAATGAGCAGTTCTTC. The encoded protein is CASSETLAGGKNEQFF.

On this clonotype: At one boundary the junction diverges from the germline segment, which might be a read error. The chain couples TRBV10-3 to TRBJ2-1, with 9 bases identical to TRBD2. Germline loops: CDR1 ENHRY, CDR2 SYGVKD. There are 14 residues in the CDR3. The CDR3 DNA sequence: TGTGCCAGCAGTGAAGCGGGGGGCGGCAATGAGCAGTTCTTC. Encoded protein: CASSEAGGGNEQFF.

In its sample, this clonotype was seen once. The chain couples TRBV7-2 to TRBJ2-5; D not certain. The ends were cut back, 0 bases at V and 3 bases at J, with 8 bases in the middle. The CDR3 totals 14 residues. Germline CDR1 and CDR2: SGHTA and FQGNSA. The CDR3 reads CASSLAGLKETQYF. CDR3 bases: TGTGCCAGCAGCTTAGCAGGTCTAAAAGAGACCCAGTACTTC.

This chain joins TRBV2 and TRBJ1-6; D call uncertain. V lost 3 bases and J lost 5, with 11 bases in between. CDR3 length: 15 amino acids. Germline CDR1 and CDR2: SNHLY and FYNNEI. The chain's CDR3 is CASSETRPDNSPLHF. The CDR3 DNA is TGTGCCAGCAGTGAGACACGCCCGGATAATTCACCCCTCCACTTT.

Turning to this clonotype: A much larger clone lies a single base off, so this may be a read error. This sequence joins TRBV7-3 and TRBJ2-4; D unresolved. Germline values: CDR1 SGHTA, CDR2 FQGTGA. Trimming stripped 5 bases from V and 7 bases from J, with 15 bases between. The CDR3 is 14 residues long. This chain's CDR3 is CASSSKAGKNIQYF. The CDR3 DNA sequence: TGTGCCAGCAGCAGCAAGGCAGGAAAGAACATTCAGTACTTC. Supplemented by reference TRBV7-3 and TRBJ2-4, the full variable domain reads GAGVSQTPSNKVTEKGKYVELRCDPISGHTALYWYRQSLGQGPEFLIYFQGTGAADDSGLPNDRFFAVRPEGSVSTLKIQRTERGDSAVYLCASSSKAGKNIQYFGAGTRLSVL.

This clonotype was counted ten times or more. The chain recombines TRBV4-3 with TRBJ2-5, with D possibly called TRBD1 or TRBD2 (5 bases each). The V end was cut by 4 bases, the J end by 4 bases, with 13 bases between. The CDR3 loop spans 14 amino acids. Looked up from germline, CDR1 is LGHNA and CDR2 is YSLEER. The CDR3 DNA follows: TGCGCCAGCAGCCCTAAGTCAGGGAGAGAGACCCAGTACTTC. It yields the protein CASSPKSGRETQYF.

In its sample, this clonotype was seen a few times. The rearrangement joins TRBV2 to TRBJ2-7; D uncertain. The CDR3 is made up of 13 amino acids. Trimming cost V 3 bases and J 3 bases, with 9 bases left between them. Germline V gene lookup returns CDR1 SNHLY and CDR2 FYNNEI. CDR3 region: CASSDYSYYEQYF. CDR3 DNA sequence: TGTGCCAGCAGTGACTACAGTTACTACGAGCAGTACTTC.